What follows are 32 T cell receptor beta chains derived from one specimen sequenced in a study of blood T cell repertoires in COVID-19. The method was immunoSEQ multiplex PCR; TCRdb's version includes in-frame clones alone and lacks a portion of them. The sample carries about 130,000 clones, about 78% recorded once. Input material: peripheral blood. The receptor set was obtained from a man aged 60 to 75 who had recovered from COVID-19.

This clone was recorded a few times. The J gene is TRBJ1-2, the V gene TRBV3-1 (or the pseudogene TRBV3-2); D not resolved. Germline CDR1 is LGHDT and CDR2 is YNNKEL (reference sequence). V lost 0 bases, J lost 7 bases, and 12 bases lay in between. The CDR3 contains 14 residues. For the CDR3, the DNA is TGTGCCAGCAGCCAAGATTGGAGAGGGAGTGGCTACACCTTC. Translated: CASSQDWRGSGYTF.

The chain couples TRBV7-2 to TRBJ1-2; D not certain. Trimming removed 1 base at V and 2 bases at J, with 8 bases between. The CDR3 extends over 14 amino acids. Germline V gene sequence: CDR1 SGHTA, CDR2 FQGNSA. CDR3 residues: CASSLVGRNYGYTF. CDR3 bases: TGTGCCAGCAGCTTAGTCGGTCGGAACTATGGCTACACCTTC.

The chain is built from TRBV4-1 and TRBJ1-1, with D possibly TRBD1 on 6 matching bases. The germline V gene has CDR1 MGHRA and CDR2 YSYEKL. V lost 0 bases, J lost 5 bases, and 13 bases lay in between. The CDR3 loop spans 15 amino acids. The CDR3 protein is CASSQDEQGWTEAFF. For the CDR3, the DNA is TGCGCCAGCAGCCAAGATGAACAGGGATGGACTGAAGCTTTCTTT.

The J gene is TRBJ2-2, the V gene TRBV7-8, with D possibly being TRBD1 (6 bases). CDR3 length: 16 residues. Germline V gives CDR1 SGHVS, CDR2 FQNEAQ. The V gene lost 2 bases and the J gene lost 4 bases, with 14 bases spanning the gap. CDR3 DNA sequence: TGTGCCAGCAGCTTATTGGGACACCCTTTCACCGGGGAGCTGTTTTTT. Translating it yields CASSLLGHPFTGELFF.

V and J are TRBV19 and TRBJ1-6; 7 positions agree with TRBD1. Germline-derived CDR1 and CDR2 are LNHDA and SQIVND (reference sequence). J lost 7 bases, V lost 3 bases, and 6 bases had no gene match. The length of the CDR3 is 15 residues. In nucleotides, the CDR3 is TGTGCCAGTAGTATGACTTGGACAGGAAATTCACCCCTCCACTTT. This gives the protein CASSMTWTGNSPLHF.

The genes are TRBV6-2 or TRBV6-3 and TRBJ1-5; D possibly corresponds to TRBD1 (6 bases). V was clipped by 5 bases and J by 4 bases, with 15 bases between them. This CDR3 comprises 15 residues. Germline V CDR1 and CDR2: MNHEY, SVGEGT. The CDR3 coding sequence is TGTGCCAGCAGTAATCCACAGGGCTGGAATCAGCCCCAGCATTTT. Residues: CASSNPQGWNQPQHF.

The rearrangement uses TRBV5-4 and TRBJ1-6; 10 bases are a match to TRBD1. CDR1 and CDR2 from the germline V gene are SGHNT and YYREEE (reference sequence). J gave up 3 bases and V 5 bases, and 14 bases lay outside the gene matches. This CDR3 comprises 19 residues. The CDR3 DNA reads TGTGCCAGCAGTCTAACGGTCGGGACAGGGGTGCACTATAATTCACCCCTCCACTTT. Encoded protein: CASSLTVGTGVHYNSPLHF.

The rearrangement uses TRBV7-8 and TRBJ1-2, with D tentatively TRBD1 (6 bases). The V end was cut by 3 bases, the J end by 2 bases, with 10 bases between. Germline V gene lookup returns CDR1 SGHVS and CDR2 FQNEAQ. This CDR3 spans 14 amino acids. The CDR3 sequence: CASSFFDRNYGYTF. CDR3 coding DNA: TGTGCCAGCAGCTTCTTCGACAGGAACTATGGCTACACCTTC.

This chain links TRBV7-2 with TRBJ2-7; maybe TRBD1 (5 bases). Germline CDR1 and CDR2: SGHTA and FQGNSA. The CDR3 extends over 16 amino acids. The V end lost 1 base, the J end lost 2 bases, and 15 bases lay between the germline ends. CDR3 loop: CASSLVGSGRTYEQYF. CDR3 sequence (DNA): TGTGCCAGCAGCTTAGTTGGTTCAGGGCGTACCTACGAGCAGTACTTC.

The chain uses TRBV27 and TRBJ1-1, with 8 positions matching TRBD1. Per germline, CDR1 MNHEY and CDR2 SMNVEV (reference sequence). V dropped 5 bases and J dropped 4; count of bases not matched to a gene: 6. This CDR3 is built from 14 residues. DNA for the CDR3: TGTGCCAGCAGTGTGGACAGGGCAAGCACTGAAGCTTTCTTT. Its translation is CASSVDRASTEAFF.

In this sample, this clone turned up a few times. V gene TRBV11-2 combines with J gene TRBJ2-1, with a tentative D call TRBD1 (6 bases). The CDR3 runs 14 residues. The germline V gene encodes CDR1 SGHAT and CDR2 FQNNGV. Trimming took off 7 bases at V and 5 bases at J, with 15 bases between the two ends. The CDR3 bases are TGTGCCAGCACAACAGGGACGGCGAACAATGAGCAGTTCTTC. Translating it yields CASTTGTANNEQFF.

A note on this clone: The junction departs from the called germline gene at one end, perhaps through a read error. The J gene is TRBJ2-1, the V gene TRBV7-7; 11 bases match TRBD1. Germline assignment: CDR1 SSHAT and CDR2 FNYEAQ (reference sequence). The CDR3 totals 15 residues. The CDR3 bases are TGTGCTAGCAGCTGGGGACAGGGGGGCTACAATGAGCAGTTCTTC. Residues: CASSWGQGGYNEQFF.

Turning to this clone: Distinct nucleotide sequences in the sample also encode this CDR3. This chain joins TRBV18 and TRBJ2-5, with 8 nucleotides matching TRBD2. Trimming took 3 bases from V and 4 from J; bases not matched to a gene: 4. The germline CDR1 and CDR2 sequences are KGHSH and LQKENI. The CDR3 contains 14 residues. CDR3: CASSPGLAGETQYF. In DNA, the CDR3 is TGTGCCAGCTCACCCGGTCTAGCGGGAGAGACCCAGTACTTC.

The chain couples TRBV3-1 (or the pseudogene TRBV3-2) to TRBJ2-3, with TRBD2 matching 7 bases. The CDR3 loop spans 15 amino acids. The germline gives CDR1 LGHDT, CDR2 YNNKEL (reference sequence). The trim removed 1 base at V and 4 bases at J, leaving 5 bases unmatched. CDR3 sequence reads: CASSQGGRAADTQYF. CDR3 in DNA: TGTGCCAGCAGCCAAGGGGGGAGGGCGGCAGATACGCAGTATTTT.

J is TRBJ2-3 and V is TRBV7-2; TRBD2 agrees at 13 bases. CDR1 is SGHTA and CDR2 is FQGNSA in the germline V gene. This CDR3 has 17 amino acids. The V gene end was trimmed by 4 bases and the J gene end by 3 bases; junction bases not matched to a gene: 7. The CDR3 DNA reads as TGTGCCAGCAGCTCGTCTGGGACTAGCGGGACTACAGATACGCAGTATTTT. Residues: CASSSSGTSGTTDTQYF.

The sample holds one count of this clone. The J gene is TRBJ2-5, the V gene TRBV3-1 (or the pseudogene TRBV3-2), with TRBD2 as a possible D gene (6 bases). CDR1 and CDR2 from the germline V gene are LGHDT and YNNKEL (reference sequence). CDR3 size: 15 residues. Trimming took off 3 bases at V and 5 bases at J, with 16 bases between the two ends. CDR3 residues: CASSQFSGVQETQYF. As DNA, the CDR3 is TGTGCCAGCAGCCAGTTTTCGGGAGTCCAGGAGACCCAGTACTTC.

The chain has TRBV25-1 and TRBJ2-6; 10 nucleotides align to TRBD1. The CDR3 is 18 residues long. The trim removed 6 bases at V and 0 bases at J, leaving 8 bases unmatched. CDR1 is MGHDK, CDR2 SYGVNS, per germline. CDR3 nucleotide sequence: TGTGCCAGCAGCCGACAGGGGGCGGCTTCCTCTGGGGCCAACGTCCTGACTTTC. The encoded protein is CASSRQGAASSGANVLTF.

The CDR3 reads CASSDRGVDEKLFF. The CDR3 DNA follows: TGTGCCAGTAGTGACAGGGGAGTGGATGAAAAACTGTTTTTT. The chain joins TRBV19 to TRBJ1-4, with 8 bases aligning to TRBD1. Germline trimming cut 5 bases from V and 6 bases from J; bases unmatched to any gene: 5. Germline assignment: CDR1 LNHDA and CDR2 SQIVND (reference sequence). The CDR3 totals 14 residues.

The CDR3: CASSEGDSSYNEQFF. In DNA form, the CDR3 reads TGTGCCAGCAGTGAAGGGGACAGCTCCTACAATGAGCAGTTCTTC. V gene TRBV2 combines with J gene TRBJ2-1; 7 bases map to TRBD1. Germline CDR1 is SNHLY and CDR2 is FYNNEI. CDR3 length: 15 amino acids. J was trimmed by 0 bases and V by 1 base; bases with no gene match: 0.

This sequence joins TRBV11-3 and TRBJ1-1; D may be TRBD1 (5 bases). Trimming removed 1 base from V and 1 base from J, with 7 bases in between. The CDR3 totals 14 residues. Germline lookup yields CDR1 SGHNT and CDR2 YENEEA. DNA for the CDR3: TGTGCCAGCAGCTTAGGGAGGGGGAACACTGAAGCTTTCTTT. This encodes CASSLGRGNTEAFF.

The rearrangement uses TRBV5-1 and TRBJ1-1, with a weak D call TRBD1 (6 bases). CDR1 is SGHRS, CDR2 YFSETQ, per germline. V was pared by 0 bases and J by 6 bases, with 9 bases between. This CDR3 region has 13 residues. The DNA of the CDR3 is TGCGCCAGCAGCTTGGGGACAGAGTCTGAAGCTTTCTTT. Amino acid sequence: CASSLGTESEAFF.

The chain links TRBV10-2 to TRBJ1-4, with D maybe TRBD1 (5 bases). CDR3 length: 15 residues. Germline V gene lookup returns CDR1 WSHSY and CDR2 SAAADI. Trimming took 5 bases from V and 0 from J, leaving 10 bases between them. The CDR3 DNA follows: TGCGCCAGCAGTCGACAGCCTACAACTAATGAAAAACTGTTTTTT. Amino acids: CASSRQPTTNEKLFF.

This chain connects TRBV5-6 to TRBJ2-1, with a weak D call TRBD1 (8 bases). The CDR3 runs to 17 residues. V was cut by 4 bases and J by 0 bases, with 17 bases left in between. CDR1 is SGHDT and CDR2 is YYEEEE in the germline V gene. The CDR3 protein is CASSPSGTGASYNEQFF. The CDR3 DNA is TGTGCCAGCAGCCCAAGCGGGACAGGAGCCTCCTACAATGAGCAGTTCTTC.

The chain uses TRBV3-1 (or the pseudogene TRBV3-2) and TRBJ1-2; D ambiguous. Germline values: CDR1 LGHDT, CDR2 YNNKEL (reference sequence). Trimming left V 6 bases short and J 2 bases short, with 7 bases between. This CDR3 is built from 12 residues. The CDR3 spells CASSQINYGYTF. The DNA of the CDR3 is TGTGCCAGCAGTCAGATCAACTATGGCTACACCTTC.

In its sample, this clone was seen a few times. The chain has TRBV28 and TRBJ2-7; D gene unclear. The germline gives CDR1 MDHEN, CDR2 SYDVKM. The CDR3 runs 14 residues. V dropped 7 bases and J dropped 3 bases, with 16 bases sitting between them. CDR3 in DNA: TGTGCCAGCAAGAGAGGCGTCGGAATCTACGAGCAGTACTTC. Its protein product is CASKRGVGIYEQYF.

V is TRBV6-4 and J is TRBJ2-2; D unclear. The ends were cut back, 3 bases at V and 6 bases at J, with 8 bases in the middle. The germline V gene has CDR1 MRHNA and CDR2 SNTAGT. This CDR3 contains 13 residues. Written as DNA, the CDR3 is TGTGCCAGCAGTGATTCAGGATCCGGGGAGCTGTTTTTT. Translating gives CASSDSGSGELFF.

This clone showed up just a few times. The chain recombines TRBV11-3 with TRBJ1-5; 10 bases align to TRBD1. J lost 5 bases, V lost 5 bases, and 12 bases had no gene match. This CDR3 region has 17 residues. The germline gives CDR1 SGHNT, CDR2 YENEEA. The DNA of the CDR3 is TGTGCCAGCAGCCCACCGCGGACAGGGGGTGAGGATCAGCCCCAGCATTTT. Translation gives CASSPPRTGGEDQPQHF.

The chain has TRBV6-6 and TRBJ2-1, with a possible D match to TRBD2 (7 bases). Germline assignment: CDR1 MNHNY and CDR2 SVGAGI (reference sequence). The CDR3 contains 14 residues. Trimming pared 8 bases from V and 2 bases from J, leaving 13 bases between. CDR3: CASGGGPAYNEQFF. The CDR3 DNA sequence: TGTGCCAGCGGGGGGGGGCCGGCCTACAATGAGCAGTTCTTC.

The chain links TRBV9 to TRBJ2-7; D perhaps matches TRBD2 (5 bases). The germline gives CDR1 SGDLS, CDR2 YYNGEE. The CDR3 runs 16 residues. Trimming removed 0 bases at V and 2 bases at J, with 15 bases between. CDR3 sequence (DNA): TGTGCCAGCAGCGTAGGGGGTGCGGGTCCTCCCTACGAGCAGTACTTC. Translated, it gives CASSVGGAGPPYEQYF.

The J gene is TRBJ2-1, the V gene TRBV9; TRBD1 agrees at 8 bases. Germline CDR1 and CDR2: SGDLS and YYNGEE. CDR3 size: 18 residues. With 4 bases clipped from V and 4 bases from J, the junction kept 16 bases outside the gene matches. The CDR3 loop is CASSLFRSGTGTYNEQFF. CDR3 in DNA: TGTGCCAGCAGCCTTTTCCGTAGTGGGACAGGAACTTACAATGAGCAGTTCTTC. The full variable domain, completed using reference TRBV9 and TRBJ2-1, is DSGVTQTPKHLITATGQRVTLRCSPRSGDLSVYWYQQSLDQGLQFLIQYYNGEERAKGNILERFSAQQFPDLHSELNLSSLELGDSALYFCASSLFRSGTGTYNEQFFGPGTRLTVL.

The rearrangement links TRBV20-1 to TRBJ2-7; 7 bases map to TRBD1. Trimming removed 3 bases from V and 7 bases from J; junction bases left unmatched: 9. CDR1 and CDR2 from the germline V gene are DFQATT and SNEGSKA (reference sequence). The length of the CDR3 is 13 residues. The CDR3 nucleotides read TGCAGTGCTAGTAAGGGACAGAGTAGGGAGCAGTACTTC. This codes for CSASKGQSREQYF.

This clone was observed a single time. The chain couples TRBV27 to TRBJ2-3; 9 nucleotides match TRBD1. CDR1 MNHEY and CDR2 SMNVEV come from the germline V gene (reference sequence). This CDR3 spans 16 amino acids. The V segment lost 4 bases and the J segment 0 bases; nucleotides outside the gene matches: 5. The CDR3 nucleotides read TGTGCCAGCAGTTCGGGACAGGGATTAAGCACAGATACGCAGTATTTT. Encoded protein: CASSSGQGLSTDTQYF.